One and the same sample provided the 21 T cell receptor beta chains below, sequenced in a study of cytomegalovirus exposure and HLA in healthy donors. PCR employed 60 Vbeta and 13 Jbeta primers. Method: immunoSEQ multiplex PCR; TCRdb's copy keeps in-frame clones and lacks some. This sample carries roughly 52,000 clones, around 62% of them seen once, and the ten largest clones take about 12%. Sequenced material: PBMCs. Receptor source: a human donor in good health.

The chain links TRBV7-9 to TRBJ2-7; the D gene is possibly TRBD1 (6 bases). Looked up from germline, CDR1 is SEHNR and CDR2 is FQNEAQ (reference sequence). Trimming stripped 1 base from V and 3 bases from J, with 13 bases between. The CDR3 is 15 residues long. The CDR3 DNA reads TGTGCCAGCAGCTTAGTAGGGGGACCTTACTACGAGCAGTACTTC. Translation gives CASSLVGGPYYEQYF.

The V and J genes are TRBV21-1 and TRBJ1-6; the D call of TRBD1 is as the table states it, not checked on the DNA. TRBV21-1 corresponds to a pseudogene. The CDR3 totals 18 residues. This chain's CDR3 is CASSKAGEQGADNSPLHF. The CDR3 DNA follows: TGTGCCAGCAGCAAAGCGGGCGAACAGGGGGCAGATAATTCACCCCTCCACTTT.

This clone was observed a handful of times. The chain combines TRBV7-2 with TRBJ2-3; 14 nucleotides align to TRBD2. Looked up from germline, CDR1 is SGHTA and CDR2 is FQGNSA. The J segment lost 5 bases and the V segment lost 2 bases, leaving 3 bases of the junction unmatched. This CDR3 is 16 amino acids long. The CDR3 region is CASSLRLAGGQDTQYF. DNA for the CDR3: TGTGCCAGCAGCTTACGACTAGCGGGGGGGCAAGATACGCAGTATTTT.

This clone was detected only a few times. This rearrangement joins TRBV6-6 to TRBJ2-5, with D tentatively TRBD2 (6 bases). CDR1 is MNHNY and CDR2 is SVGAGI in the germline V gene (reference sequence). V was cut by 6 bases and J by 0 bases, with 17 bases left in between. This CDR3 spans 16 amino acids. CDR3 protein: CASSPTQRGYQETQYF. CDR3 DNA: TGTGCCAGCAGCCCCACTCAACGGGGGTACCAAGAGACCCAGTACTTC.

This clone turned up a few times. V gene TRBV9 combines with J gene TRBJ2-2; maybe TRBD2 (6 bases). The CDR3 spans 15 residues. Trimming took 3 bases from V and 3 from J, leaving 12 bases between them. In germline, CDR1 is SGDLS, CDR2 YYNGEE. CDR3 nucleotides: TGTGCCAGCAGCGCCCTAGCGTCTGACACCGGGGAGCTGTTTTTT. Translation: CASSALASDTGELFF.

The chain couples TRBV7-6 to TRBJ2-7, with 9 bases aligning to TRBD2. CDR3 size: 15 residues. Trimming removed 5 bases from V and 2 bases from J; junction bases left unmatched: 7. Looked up from germline, CDR1 is SGHVS and CDR2 is FNYEAQ. CDR3 coding DNA: TGTGCCAGCAGCGATAGCGGGGGCCTTACCTACGAGCAGTACTTC. The encoded protein is CASSDSGGLTYEQYF.

This clone was seen a handful of times. The V gene is TRBV14, the J gene TRBJ1-5; TRBD1 matches 7 bases. Trimming took 4 bases from V and 6 from J; bases not matched to a gene: 0. The CDR3 runs to 12 residues. CDR1 and CDR2 (germline): SGHDN, FVKESK. The CDR3 reads CASSRDSQPQHF. In nucleotides, the CDR3 is TGTGCCAGCAGCCGGGACAGTCAGCCCCAGCATTTT.

This sequence joins TRBV5-1 and TRBJ1-1, with 8 positions matching TRBD1. Germline V gives CDR1 SGHRS, CDR2 YFSETQ. Losses at the gene ends were 0 bases for V and 6 bases for J; bases not matched to a gene: 10. The CDR3 consists of 16 residues. The CDR3 reads CASSLVAGGRRAEAFF. The DNA of the CDR3 is TGCGCCAGCAGCTTGGTCGCAGGGGGCAGAAGAGCTGAAGCTTTCTTT.

V gene TRBV9 combines with J gene TRBJ1-1, with a weak D call TRBD1 (5 bases). The V gene's germline CDR1 is SGDLS and CDR2 YYNGEE. CDR3 size: 14 residues. The V end lost 0 bases, the J end lost 3 bases, and 9 bases lay between the germline ends. This chain's CDR3 is CASSVASGYTEAFF. The CDR3 coding sequence is TGTGCCAGCAGCGTAGCGTCAGGGTACACTGAAGCTTTCTTT. Drawing the rest from reference TRBV9 and TRBJ1-1, the complete variable domain is DSGVTQTPKHLITATGQRVTLRCSPRSGDLSVYWYQQSLDQGLQFLIQYYNGEERAKGNILERFSAQQFPDLHSELNLSSLELGDSALYFCASSVASGYTEAFFGQGTRLTVV.

There are a few counts of this clone. The genes are TRBV9 and TRBJ2-7, with 10 bases aligning to TRBD1. Germline loops: CDR1 SGDLS, CDR2 YYNGEE. V gave up 4 bases and J gave up 4 bases; unmatched junction bases: 5. The CDR3 is 14 residues long. CDR3 nucleotides: TGTGCCAGCAGCCAGGTGGGACAGGGGTACGAGCAGTACTTC. Amino acids: CASSQVGQGYEQYF.

Turning to this clone: An end of the junction does not agree with germline; a read error may underlie this. The gene calls are TRBV10-3 and TRBJ1-1, with 7 bases identical to TRBD1. Germline loops: CDR1 ENHRY, CDR2 SYGVKD. This CDR3 region has 13 residues. The CDR3 is CASSGTENTEAFF. The CDR3 nucleotides read TGTGCCAGCAGTGGGACAGAGAACACTGAAGCTTTCTTT.

The V and J genes are TRBV6-6 and TRBJ2-2, with 7 bases matching TRBD2. The germline CDR1 and CDR2 sequences are MNHNY and SVGAGI (reference sequence). V trimming: 2 bases; J trimming: 5 bases; junction bases outside the gene matches: 2. The CDR3 loop spans 14 amino acids. The CDR3 spells CASSYPGGTGELFF. In DNA form, the CDR3 reads TGTGCCAGCAGTTACCCGGGGGGAACCGGGGAGCTGTTTTTT.

The chain is built from TRBV6-6 and TRBJ2-7, with a weak D call TRBD1 (5 bases). Germline CDR1 reads MNHNY; CDR2 reads SVGAGI (reference sequence). There are 13 residues in the CDR3. V lost 5 bases and J 3 bases, leaving 11 bases between the germline ends. CDR3 residues: CASSASGIYEQYF. The CDR3 DNA reads TGTGCCAGCAGTGCCTCAGGGATCTACGAGCAGTACTTC.

This clone appeared a few times. V gene TRBV6-6 combines with J gene TRBJ2-5; 9 positions match TRBD1. Germline V gene sequence: CDR1 MNHNY, CDR2 SVGAGI (reference sequence). This CDR3 has 14 amino acids. J gave up 2 bases and V 3 bases, and 1 base lay outside the gene matches. CDR3 nucleotide sequence: TGTGCCAGCAGTTATGGACAGGGGCAAGAGACCCAGTACTTC. It encodes CASSYGQGQETQYF.

The chain has TRBV4-2 and TRBJ2-7; 8 bases fit TRBD2. CDR3 length: 17 amino acids. The V gene's germline CDR1 is LGHNA and CDR2 YNFKEQ. J lost 6 bases, V lost 1 base, and 14 bases had no gene match. CDR3 sequence: CASSQGPGRGAVFEQYF. CDR3 nucleotide sequence: TGTGCCAGCAGCCAAGGCCCCGGGAGGGGGGCTGTGTTCGAGCAGTACTTC.

The rearrangement joins TRBV29-1 to TRBJ1-2; 8 bases map to TRBD1. This CDR3 has 12 amino acids. Germline loops: CDR1 SQVTM, CDR2 ANQGSEA. Trimming removed 7 bases from V and 2 bases from J; junction bases left unmatched: 3. CDR3 residues: CSERTGNYGYTF. In DNA, the CDR3 is TGCAGCGAACGGACAGGGAACTATGGCTACACCTTC.

This clone was observed a few times. The chain uses TRBV6-1 and TRBJ1-3, with D perhaps TRBD1 (6 bases). This CDR3 has 14 amino acids. Germline V gene data show CDR1 as MNHNS and CDR2 as SASEGT. The germline V and J ends were trimmed by 4 bases and 4 bases, with 11 bases remaining between them. CDR3 coding DNA: TGTGCCAGCAGTGCCTACGGACAGGGAAACACCATATATTTT. Protein product: CASSAYGQGNTIYF.

In its sample, this clone was seen a few times. The rearrangement links TRBV15 to TRBJ2-2; 11 nucleotides align to TRBD1. V was pared by 3 bases and J by 5 bases, with 2 bases of the junction left unmatched. The germline V gene encodes CDR1 LNHNV and CDR2 YYDKDF (reference sequence). The CDR3 length is 15 residues. DNA of the CDR3: TGTGCCACCAGCAGCGGGGACAGGGGGACCGGGGAGCTGTTTTTT. Its translation is CATSSGDRGTGELFF. Combining the CDR3 with reference TRBV15 and TRBJ2-2 gives the whole variable domain DAMVIQNPRYQVTQFGKPVTLSCSQTLNHNVMYWYQQKSSQAPKLLFHYYDKDFNNEADTPDNFQSRRPNTSFCFLDIRSPGLGDTAMYLCATSSGDRGTGELFFGEGSRLTVL.

This rearrangement joins TRBV7-9 to TRBJ2-6; 13 positions agree with TRBD2. The germline V gene has CDR1 SEHNR and CDR2 FQNEAQ (reference sequence). V gave up 5 bases and J gave up 1 base; unmatched junction bases: 2. The CDR3 spans 17 residues. This CDR3 is CASSRLAGGSGANVLTF. In DNA, the CDR3 is TGTGCCAGCAGCCGACTAGCGGGGGGTTCTGGGGCCAACGTCCTGACTTTC. Looking up the rest from reference TRBV7-9 and TRBJ2-6 gives the full variable domain: DTGVSQNPRHKITKRGQNVTFRCDPISEHNRLYWYRQTLGQGPEFLTYFQNEAQLEKSRLLSDRFSAERPKGSFSTLEIQRTEQGDSAMYLCASSRLAGGSGANVLTFGAGSRLTVL.

The chain is built from TRBV5-1 and TRBJ2-7; 7 nucleotides align to TRBD1. Germline values: CDR1 SGHRS, CDR2 YFSETQ. The CDR3 is 15 residues long. The V and J ends lost 7 bases and 2 bases, in that order; junction bases with no gene match: 12. The CDR3 loop reads CASGIGGASAYEQYF. The CDR3 nucleotides are TGCGCCAGCGGGATAGGGGGCGCATCTGCCTACGAGCAGTACTTC.

V usage is TRBV11-2 and J usage is TRBJ1-3, with a tentative D call TRBD1 (6 bases). Germline CDR1 is SGHAT and CDR2 is FQNNGV. This CDR3 is 17 amino acids long. Trimming took off 5 bases at V and 2 bases at J, with 19 bases between the two ends. The CDR3 protein is CASSPVGGGTTGNTIYF. In nucleotides, the CDR3 is TGTGCCAGCAGCCCTGTGGGGGGGGGCACGACTGGAAACACCATATATTTT.